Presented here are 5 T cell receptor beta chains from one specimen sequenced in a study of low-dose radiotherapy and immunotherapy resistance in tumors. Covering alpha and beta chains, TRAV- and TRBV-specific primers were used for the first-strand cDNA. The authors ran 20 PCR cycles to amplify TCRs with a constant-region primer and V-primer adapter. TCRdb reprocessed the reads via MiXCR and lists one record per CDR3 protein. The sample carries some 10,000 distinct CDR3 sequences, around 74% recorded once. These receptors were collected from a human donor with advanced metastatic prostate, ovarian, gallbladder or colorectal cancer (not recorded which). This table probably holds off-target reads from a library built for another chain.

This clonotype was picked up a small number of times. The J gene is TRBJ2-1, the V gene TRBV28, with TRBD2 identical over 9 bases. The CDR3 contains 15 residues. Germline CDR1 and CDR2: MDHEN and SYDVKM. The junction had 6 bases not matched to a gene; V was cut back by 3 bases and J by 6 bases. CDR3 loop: CASSFRAGGTNEQFF. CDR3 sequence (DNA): TGTGCCAGCAGTTTTCGAGCGGGAGGTACCAATGAGCAGTTCTTC.

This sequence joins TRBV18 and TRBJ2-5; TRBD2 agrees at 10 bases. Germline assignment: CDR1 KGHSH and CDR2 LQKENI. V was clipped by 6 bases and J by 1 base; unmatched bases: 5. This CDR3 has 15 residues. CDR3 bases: TGTGCCAGCTCCCAGACTAGCGGGCTCCAAGAGACCCAGTACTTC. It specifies CASSQTSGLQETQYF.

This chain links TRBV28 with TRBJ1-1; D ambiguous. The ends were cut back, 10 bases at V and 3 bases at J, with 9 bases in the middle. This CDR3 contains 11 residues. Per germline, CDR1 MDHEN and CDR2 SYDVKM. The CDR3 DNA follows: TGTGCCACCTTCTCCCACACTGAAGCTTTCTTT. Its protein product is CATFSHTEAFF.

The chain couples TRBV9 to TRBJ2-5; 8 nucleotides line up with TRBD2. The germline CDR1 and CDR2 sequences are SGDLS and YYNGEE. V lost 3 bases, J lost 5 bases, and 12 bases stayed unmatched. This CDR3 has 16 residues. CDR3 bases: TGTGCCAGCAGCGCGAGCCCTAGCGGGCCGCGTGAGACCCAGTACTTC. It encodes CASSASPSGPRETQYF.

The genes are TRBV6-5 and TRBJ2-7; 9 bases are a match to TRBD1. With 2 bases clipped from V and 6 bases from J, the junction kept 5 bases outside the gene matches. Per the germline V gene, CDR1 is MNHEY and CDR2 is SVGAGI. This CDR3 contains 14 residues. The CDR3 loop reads CASSYQMTGGEQYF. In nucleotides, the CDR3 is TGTGCCAGCAGTTACCAAATGACAGGGGGCGAGCAGTACTTC.